This note documents a single TCR beta chain sequence. Its antigen remains unknown. The data were taken from a study of cytomegalovirus exposure and HLA in healthy donors. On the study more broadly: Some 80 million unique TCR sequences came from HLA-typed donors in an early release. Overall study results and limits: By a later analysis, the bulk of CMV-associated TCR beta chains appeared HLA-restricted. What TCR beta sequences reportedly achieved was accurate prediction of HLA-A and HLA-B alleles in most subjects. Associated with cytomegalovirus, according to the listing, were 150 to 200 TCR beta chains.

The ends lost 5 bases at V and 9 bases at J; junction bases unmatched: 16. The germline V gene has CDR1 MDHEN and CDR2 SYDVKM. CDR3 length: 17 residues. This PCR relied on a set of 60 Vbeta primers and 13 Jbeta primers. The method was immunoSEQ multiplex PCR; TCRdb's version includes in-frame clones alone and lacks a portion of them. The table lists approximately 150,000 clones, around 88% of them singletons. The sequence derives from a woman aged 25 to 45 in good health and CMV-seronegative. The gene calls are TRBV28 and TRBJ2-1; 10 bases fit TRBD2. The specimen sequenced was PBMCs. CDR3 in DNA: TGTGCCAGCAGTCTGCGCCGGCTAGCGGGAGTCGGTAGTGAGCAGTTCTTC. Encoded protein: CASSLRRLAGVGSEQFF.